The clone carrying this T cell receptor (beta chain) was recorded many times. Its antigen is unidentified. Compared with germline, one end of the junction differs, possibly owing to a read error. Using a J-beta primer mix together with a sample-barcoded 5' primer, a second PCR was run for roughly 6 to 12 cycles. A template-switch adaptor with 12 random nucleotides tagged each cDNA molecule. One entry per CDR3 protein, called by TCRdb with MiXCR from the 5' RACE reads. The table lists fewer than 2 million distinct CDR3 sequences, roughly two fifths of them singletons. Germline CDR1 is SGHRS and CDR2 is YFSETQ. The CDR3 consists of 14 residues. This sample stems from a study of blood T cells in healthy people across ages. Across the study: About one barcoded TCR beta cDNA was captured per two T cells.

Whole-study findings and limits: Fewer expanded clones and more diversity marked long-lived versus aged donors.

PBMCs, at least 7 million per sample, were isolated. The source material was blood. The chain is built from TRBV5-1 and TRBJ2-1; 10 bases match TRBD2. This TCR derives from a human donor in good health. The CDR3 spells CASSSSGGYNEQFF. Written as DNA, the CDR3 is TGTGCCAGCAGCTCTAGCGGGGGTTACAATGAGCAGTTCTTC.